The entry below describes one T cell receptor beta chain. Method: immunoSEQ multiplex PCR; TCRdb's copy keeps in-frame clones and lacks some. Among 250,000 to 400,000 clones listed, 75% to 90% were seen once. The germline V gene has CDR1 KGHSH and CDR2 LQKENI. CDR3 size: 14 residues. The ends lost 3 bases at V and 3 bases at J; junction bases unmatched: 2. This specimen belongs to a study of blood T cell repertoires in COVID-19. V usage is TRBV18 and J usage is TRBJ2-1, with TRBD1 identical over 7 bases. The origin of this receptor is a woman aged 25 to 39 with COVID-19, enrolled during active disease. Sequencing was done on a sample of peripheral blood. The DNA for the CDR3 is TGTGCCAGCTCACCGGGACAGATCTACAATGAGCAGTTCTTC. It codes for CASSPGQIYNEQFF.